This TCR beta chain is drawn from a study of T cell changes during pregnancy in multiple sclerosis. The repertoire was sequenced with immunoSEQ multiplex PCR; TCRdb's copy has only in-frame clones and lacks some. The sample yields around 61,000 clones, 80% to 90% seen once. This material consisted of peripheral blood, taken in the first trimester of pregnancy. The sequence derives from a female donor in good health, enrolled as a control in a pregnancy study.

CDR3 nucleotides: TGTGCCAGCAGCTCGGGACAGCCGAACACCGGGGAGCTGTTTTTT. Its translation is CASSSGQPNTGELFF. This chain uses TRBV11-3 with TRBJ2-2; 7 bases match TRBD1. The junction had 2 bases not matched to a gene; V was cut back by 4 bases and J by 0 bases. Germline-derived CDR1 and CDR2 are SGHNT and YENEEA. There are 15 residues in the CDR3.